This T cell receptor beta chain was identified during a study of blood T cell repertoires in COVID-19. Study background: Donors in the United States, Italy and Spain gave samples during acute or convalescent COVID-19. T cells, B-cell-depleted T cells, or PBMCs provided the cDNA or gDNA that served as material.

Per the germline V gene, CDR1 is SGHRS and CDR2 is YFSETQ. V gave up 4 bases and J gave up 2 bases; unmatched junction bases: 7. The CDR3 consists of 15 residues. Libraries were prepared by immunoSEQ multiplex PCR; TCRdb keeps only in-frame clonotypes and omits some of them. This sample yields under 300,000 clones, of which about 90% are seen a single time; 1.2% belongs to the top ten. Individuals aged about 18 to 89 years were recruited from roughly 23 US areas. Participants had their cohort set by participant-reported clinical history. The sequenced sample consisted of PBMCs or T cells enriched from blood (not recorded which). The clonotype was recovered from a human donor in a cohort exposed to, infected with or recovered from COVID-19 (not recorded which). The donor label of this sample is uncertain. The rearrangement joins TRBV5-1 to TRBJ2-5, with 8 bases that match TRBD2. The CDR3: CASSRSGGLQETQYF. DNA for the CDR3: TGCGCCAGCAGCCGAAGCGGGGGCCTACAAGAGACCCAGTACTTC.